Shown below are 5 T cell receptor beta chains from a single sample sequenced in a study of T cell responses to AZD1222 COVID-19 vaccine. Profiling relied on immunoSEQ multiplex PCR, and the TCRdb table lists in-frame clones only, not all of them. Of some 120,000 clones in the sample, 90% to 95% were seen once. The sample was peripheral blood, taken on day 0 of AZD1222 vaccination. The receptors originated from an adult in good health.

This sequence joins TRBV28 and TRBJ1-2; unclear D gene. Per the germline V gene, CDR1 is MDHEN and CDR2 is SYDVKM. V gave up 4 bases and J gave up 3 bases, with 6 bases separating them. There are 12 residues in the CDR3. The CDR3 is CASSWRDYGYTF. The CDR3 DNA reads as TGTGCCAGCAGTTGGCGCGACTATGGCTACACCTTC.

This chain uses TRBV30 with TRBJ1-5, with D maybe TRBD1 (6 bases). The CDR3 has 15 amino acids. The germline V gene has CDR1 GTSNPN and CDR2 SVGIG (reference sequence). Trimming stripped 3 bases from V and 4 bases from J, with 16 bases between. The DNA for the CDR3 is TGTGCCTGGAGAGGGGGAGGCCGTGGTAATCAGCCCCAGCATTTT. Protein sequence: CAWRGGGRGNQPQHF.

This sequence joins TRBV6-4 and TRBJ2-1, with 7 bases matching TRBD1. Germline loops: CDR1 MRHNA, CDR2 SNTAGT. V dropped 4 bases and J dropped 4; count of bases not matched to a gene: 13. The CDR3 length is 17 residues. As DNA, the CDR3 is TGTGCCAGCAGTGCCCCCAGTGGCGAGGGGGCTTACAATGAGCAGTTCTTC. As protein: CASSAPSGEGAYNEQFF.

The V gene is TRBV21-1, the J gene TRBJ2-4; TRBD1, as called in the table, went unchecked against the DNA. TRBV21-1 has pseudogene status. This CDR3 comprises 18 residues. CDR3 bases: TGTGCCAGCAGCAAAGAAGGGGCACAGTGTGGGGTCAAAAACATTCAGTACTTC. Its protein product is CASSKEGAQCGVKNIQYF.

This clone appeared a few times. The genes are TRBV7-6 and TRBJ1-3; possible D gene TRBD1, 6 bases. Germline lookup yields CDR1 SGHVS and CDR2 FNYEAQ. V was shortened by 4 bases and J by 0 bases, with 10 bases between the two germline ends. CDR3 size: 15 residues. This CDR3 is CASSSGGGSGNTIYF. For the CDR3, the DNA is TGTGCCAGCAGCTCCGGAGGGGGCTCTGGAAACACCATATATTTT. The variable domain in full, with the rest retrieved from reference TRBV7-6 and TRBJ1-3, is GAGVSQSPRYKVTKRGQDVALRCDPISGHVSLYWYRQALGQGPEFLTYFNYEAQQDKSGLPNDRFSAERPEGSISTLTIQRTEQRDSAMYRCASSSGGGSGNTIYFGEGSWLTVV.